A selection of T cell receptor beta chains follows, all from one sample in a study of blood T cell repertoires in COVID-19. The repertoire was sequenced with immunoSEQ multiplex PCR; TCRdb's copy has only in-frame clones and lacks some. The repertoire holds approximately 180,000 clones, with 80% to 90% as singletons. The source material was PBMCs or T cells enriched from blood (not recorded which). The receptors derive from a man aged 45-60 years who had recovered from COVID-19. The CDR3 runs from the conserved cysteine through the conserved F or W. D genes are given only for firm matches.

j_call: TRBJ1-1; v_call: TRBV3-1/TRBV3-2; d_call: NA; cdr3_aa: CASSQHRETEAFF
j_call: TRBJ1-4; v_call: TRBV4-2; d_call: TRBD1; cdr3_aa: CASSQDSPGGGEKLFF
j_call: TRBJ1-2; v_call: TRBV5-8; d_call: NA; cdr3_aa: CASSLEGANYGYTF
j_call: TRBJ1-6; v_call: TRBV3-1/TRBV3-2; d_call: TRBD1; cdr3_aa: CASRAGGSNSPLHF
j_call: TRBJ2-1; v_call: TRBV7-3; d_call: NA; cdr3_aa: CASSLTSLNEQFF
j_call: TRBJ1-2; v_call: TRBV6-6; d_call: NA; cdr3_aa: CASSQGTGQYGYTF
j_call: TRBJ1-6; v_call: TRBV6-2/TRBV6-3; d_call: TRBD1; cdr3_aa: CASSYRGQGARSPLHF
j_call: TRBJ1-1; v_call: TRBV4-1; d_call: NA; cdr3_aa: CASRQNDQGWNTEAFF
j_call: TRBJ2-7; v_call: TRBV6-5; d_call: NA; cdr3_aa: CASSHYSEQYF
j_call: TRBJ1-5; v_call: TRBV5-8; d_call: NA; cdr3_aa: CASRKTGINQPQHF
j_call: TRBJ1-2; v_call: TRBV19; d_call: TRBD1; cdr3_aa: CASNVGQGPNYGYTF
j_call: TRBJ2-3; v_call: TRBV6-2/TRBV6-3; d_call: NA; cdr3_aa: CASSYILSTDTQYF
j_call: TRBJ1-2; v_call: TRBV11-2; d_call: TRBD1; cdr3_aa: CASSPGQNYGYTF
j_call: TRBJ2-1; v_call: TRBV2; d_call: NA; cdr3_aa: CASSEGGGQFF
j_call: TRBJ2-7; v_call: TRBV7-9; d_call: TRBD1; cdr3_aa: CASSSLTGGTGEQYF
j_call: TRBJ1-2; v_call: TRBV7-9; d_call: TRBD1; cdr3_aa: CASSFRDRGYTF
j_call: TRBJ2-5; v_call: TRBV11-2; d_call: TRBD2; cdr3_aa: CASSQRTSNAETQYF
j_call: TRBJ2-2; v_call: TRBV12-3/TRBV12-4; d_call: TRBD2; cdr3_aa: CASRRGAGELFF
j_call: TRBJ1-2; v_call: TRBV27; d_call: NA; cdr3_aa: CASSLKGANFVYGYTF
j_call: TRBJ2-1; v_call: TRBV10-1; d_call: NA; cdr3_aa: CASSDPSGPNYNEQFF
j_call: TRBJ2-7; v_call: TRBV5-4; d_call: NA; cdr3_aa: CASSLLPRSTRGHEQYF
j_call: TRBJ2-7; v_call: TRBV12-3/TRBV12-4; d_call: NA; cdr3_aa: CASSRVSYEQYF
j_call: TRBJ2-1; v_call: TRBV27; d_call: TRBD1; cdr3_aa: CASSNLRTGPYNEQFF
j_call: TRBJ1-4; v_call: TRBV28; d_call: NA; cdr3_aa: CASSLWSIRTATNEKLFF
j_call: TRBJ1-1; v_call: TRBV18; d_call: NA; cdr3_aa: CASSPVLGPEAFF
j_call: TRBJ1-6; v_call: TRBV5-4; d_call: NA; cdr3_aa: CASSSSSYNSPLHF
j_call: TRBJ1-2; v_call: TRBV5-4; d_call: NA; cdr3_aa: CASRGLNYGYTF
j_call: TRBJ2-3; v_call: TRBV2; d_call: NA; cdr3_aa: CASRATSSSQYF
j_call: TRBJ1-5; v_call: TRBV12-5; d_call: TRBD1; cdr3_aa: CASGFGQGANQPQHF
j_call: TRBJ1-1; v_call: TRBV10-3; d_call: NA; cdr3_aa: CAISPGQLNTEAFF
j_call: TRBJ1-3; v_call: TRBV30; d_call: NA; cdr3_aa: CAFQGSGNTIYF
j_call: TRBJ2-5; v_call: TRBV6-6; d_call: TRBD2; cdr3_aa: CASSGFTGTSGETQYF
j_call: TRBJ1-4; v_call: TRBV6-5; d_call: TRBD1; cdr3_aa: CASRGGTATNEKLFF